Included here is one TCR beta chain sequence, with context. Libraries were prepared by immunoSEQ multiplex PCR; TCRdb keeps only in-frame clonotypes and omits some of them. The sample holds 50,000 to 65,000 clones, approximately 70% seen once. The data are from a study of blood T cell repertoires in COVID-19. Germline CDR1 and CDR2: MDHEN and SYDVKM. Trimming took off 5 bases at V and 1 base at J, with 20 bases between the two ends. The CDR3 covers 17 residues. The source material was PBMCs or T cells enriched from blood (not recorded which). The genes are TRBV28 and TRBJ2-5; D is unclear. This receptor was identified in a woman in her fifties or sixties who had been exposed to COVID-19. The CDR3 DNA sequence: TGTGCCAGCAGTCCCCAACCGAACGGAGTAGCCCAAGAGACCCAGTACTTC. Its translation: CASSPQPNGVAQETQYF. Using reference TRBV28 and TRBJ2-5 for the parts outside the CDR3, the full variable domain is DVKVTQSSRYLVKRTGEKVFLECVQDMDHENMFWYRQDPGLGLRLIYFSYDVKMKEKGDIPEGYSVSREKKERFSLILESASTNQTSMYLCASSPQPNGVAQETQYFGPGTRLLVL.